The 27 T cell receptor beta chains reported below all come from one sample, sequenced in a study of T cells in women clearing cervical HPV infection. The protocol was immunoSEQ multiplex PCR, while the TCRdb copy is restricted to in-frame clones and leaves out a portion. The listing records around 25,000 clones. The sequenced sample consisted of blood buffy coat. Every receptor here comes from a woman between 18 and 69 years old with a cervical HPV16 infection that either progressed to CIN3+ or cleared (not recorded which).

With regard to this clone: The read is 3 residues too short to cover the CDR3 end, so that end is filled in from the germline J gene. V usage is TRBV4-2 and J usage is TRBJ2-3; 9 nucleotides match TRBD2. Trimming took 0 bases from V and 0 from J; bases not matched to a gene: 7. Germline V gene data show CDR1 as LGHNA and CDR2 as YNFKEQ. The length of the CDR3 is 18 residues. Incomplete CDR3 DNA: TGTGCCAGCAGCCAAGATAGGGGGACTAGCTTGAGCACAGATACG. It translates to CASSQDRGTSLSTDT. The entire CDR3 reads CASSQDRGTSLSTDTQYF.

On this clone: The CDR3 end lies 3 residues beyond the end of the read and is filled in from the germline J gene. This chain joins TRBV20-1 and TRBJ1-1; 8 bases are shared with TRBD1. Looked up from germline, CDR1 is DFQATT and CDR2 is SNEGSKA (reference sequence). This CDR3 is built from 14 residues. V was clipped by 2 bases and J by 1 base; unmatched bases: 3. The CDR3 spells CSARPGTGNTEAFF. The covered CDR3 bases are TGCAGTGCTAGACCCGGGACAGGGAACACTGAA.

In regard to this clone: The observed sequence ends 3 residues before the CDR3 terminus, with the missing tail filled in from the germline J gene. The chain employs TRBV2 and TRBJ1-1; D perhaps matches TRBD1 (6 bases). Trimming removed 2 bases from V and 5 bases from J, with 12 bases in between. CDR3 length: 14 amino acids. CDR1 SNHLY and CDR2 FYNNEI come from the germline V gene. CDR3 in amino acids: CASSERGAGTEAFF. CDR3 bases read: TGTGCCAGCAGTGAACGGGGGGCCGGAACTGAA.

As regards this clone: The CDR3 is cut off 3 residues early in the read; its end comes from the germline J gene. This sequence joins TRBV7-9 and TRBJ2-3, with TRBD1 matching over 7 bases. This CDR3 has 15 amino acids. The trim removed 2 bases at V and 4 bases at J, leaving 6 bases unmatched. Germline CDR1 is SEHNR and CDR2 is FQNEAQ (reference sequence). Partial CDR3 DNA: TGTGCCAGCAGCTTATCAGGGGGTACAGCAGATACG. Residues: CASSLSGGTADT. Given in full, the CDR3 is CASSLSGGTADTQYF.

Notes on this clone: The read falls 3 residues short of the CDR3 end, and the missing part is taken from the germline J gene. V is TRBV4-1 and J is TRBJ2-1; D possibly corresponds to TRBD2 (6 bases). Per germline, CDR1 MGHRA and CDR2 YSYEKL. The CDR3 contains 14 residues. Trimming stripped 1 base from V and 6 bases from J, with 10 bases between. CDR3 DNA, as far as it was read: TGCGCCAGCAGCCAAGCTTGGGACTCCAATGAG. Translation gives CASSQAWDSNE. The full CDR3 is CASSQAWDSNEQFF.

Regarding this clone: From the germline J gene comes the end of the CDR3, since the read stops 3 residues before it. This chain joins TRBV7-3 and TRBJ1-2; 9 bases are a match to TRBD1. Per germline, CDR1 SGHTA and CDR2 FQGTGA. The length of the CDR3 is 15 residues. The DNA read from the CDR3 is TGTGCCAGCAGCTTCGACAGGGGGGTGTACAATGAC. This translates into CASSFDRGVYND. The complete CDR3 protein is CASSFDRGVYNDYTF.

On this clone itself: The read ends 3 residues shy of where the CDR3 ends; the end is completed using the germline J gene. The V call is TRBV5-1, the J call TRBJ1-1; 8 bases line up with TRBD1. The V gene end was trimmed by 6 bases and the J gene end by 3 bases; junction bases not matched to a gene: 16. The CDR3 is made up of 17 amino acids. CDR1 and CDR2 (germline): SGHRS, YFSETQ. Incomplete CDR3 DNA: TGCGCCAGCAAACGGACAGGGTATACTGGCGGGGACACTGAA. It codes for CASKRTGYTGGDTE. The entire CDR3 is CASKRTGYTGGDTEAFF.

As concerns this clone: The CDR3 end lies 3 residues beyond the end of the read and is filled in from the germline J gene. V gene TRBV7-9 combines with J gene TRBJ2-2; D possibly corresponds to TRBD1 (6 bases). The CDR3 contains 14 residues. CDR1 SEHNR and CDR2 FQNEAQ come from the germline V gene (reference sequence). The CDR3 bases that were read are TGTGCCAGCAGTACAGGGATTACTAATGAAAAG. Residues: CASSTGITNEK. The full CDR3 sequence reads CASSTGITNEKLFF.

Notes on this clone: The read comes to an end 3 residues before the CDR3 does, leaving the germline J gene to fill in the end. V and J are TRBV12-3 or TRBV12-4 and TRBJ2-3; a weak D match, TRBD1 (6 bases). Trimming took 5 bases from V and 3 from J, leaving 6 bases between them. CDR3 length: 12 residues. The CDR3 reads CASSTGTDTQYF. CDR3 DNA (partial): TGTGCCAGCAGTACAGGGACAGATACG.

Concerning this clone itself: The read comes to an end 3 residues before the CDR3 does, leaving the germline J gene to fill in the end. The V gene is TRBV6-1, the J gene TRBJ2-3; 8 nucleotides line up with TRBD1. The CDR3 spans 14 residues. Germline lookup yields CDR1 MNHNS and CDR2 SASEGT. CDR3 residues: CASSESGGGETQYF. CDR3 DNA (partial): TGTGCCAGCAGTGAATCAGGGGGCGGGGAGACG.

A word on this clone: The CDR3 end is not reached by the read, which stops 3 residues before it; the germline J gene fills it in. The gene calls are TRBV11-2 and TRBJ2-7, with 7 bases that match TRBD1. The germline gives CDR1 SGHAT, CDR2 FQNNGV. The CDR3 contains 15 residues. The V gene end was trimmed by 5 bases and the J gene end by 6 bases; junction bases not matched to a gene: 13. The sequenced part of the CDR3 DNA is TGTGCCAGCAGCCGTACAGGGGTCATGGACGGCGAG. Its protein is CASSRTGVMDGE. The whole CDR3 sequence is CASSRTGVMDGEQYF.

Of note for this clone: The read stops 3 residues short of the end of the CDR3; the missing end is completed from the germline J gene. The chain joins TRBV6-1 to TRBJ2-2; a possible D gene is TRBD2 (5 bases). The length of the CDR3 is 15 residues. Per germline, CDR1 MNHNS and CDR2 SASEGT. The CDR3 bases that were read are TGTGCCAGCAGTGTCCGGGTCAACTTCGGGGAAAAG. This gives the protein CASSVRVNFGEK. The CDR3 reads in full as CASSVRVNFGEKLFF.

A remark on this clone: The CDR3 end is not reached by the read, which stops 3 residues before it; the germline J gene fills it in. This chain uses TRBV5-1 with TRBJ2-3, with 10 bases aligning to TRBD2. This CDR3 region has 18 residues. Germline assignment: CDR1 SGHRS and CDR2 YFSETQ. Unmatched junction bases numbered 8, after V lost 0 bases and J lost 1 base. CDR3 bases read: TGCGCCAGCAGCTTGGATCCTAGCGGGGGCGGTGGCACAGATACG. Amino acids: CASSLDPSGGGGTDT. The full CDR3 sequence reads CASSLDPSGGGGTDTQYF.

As regards this clone: With the read ending 3 residues before the CDR3 end, the germline J gene is used to fill in that end. This chain uses TRBV7-9 with TRBJ1-4, with D possibly matching TRBD1 (6 bases). Looked up from germline, CDR1 is SEHNR and CDR2 is FQNEAQ (reference sequence). This CDR3 region has 13 residues. The DNA read from the CDR3 is TGTGCCAGCAGCGATAACAGGGATTCACCA. Its translation: CASSDNRDSP. The entire CDR3 protein is CASSDNRDSPLFF.

The CDR3 reads CASGLVGLGEQYF. Partial CDR3 DNA: TGTGCTAGTGGTTTGGTAGGGTTGGGCGAG. The rearrangement links TRBV12-5 to TRBJ2-7; D call uncertain. The sequence runs out 3 residues before the end of the CDR3; the remainder is reconstructed from the germline J gene. The CDR3 is made up of 13 amino acids. V lost 0 bases and J 6 bases, leaving 9 bases between the germline ends. The germline gives CDR1 LGHNT, CDR2 FRNRAP.

Details on this clone: The read halts 3 residues ahead of the CDR3 end, with the missing end drawn from the germline J gene. The chain has TRBV20-1 and TRBJ1-5; the match to TRBD1 covers 8 bases. The V and J ends lost 1 base and 4 bases, in that order; junction bases with no gene match: 3. The CDR3 has 14 residues. CDR1 and CDR2 (germline): DFQATT, SNEGSKA (reference sequence). Partial CDR3 DNA: TGCAGTGCTAGAGCCCGGACAGGGAATCAGCCC. Encoded protein: CSARARTGNQP. The entire CDR3 protein is CSARARTGNQPQHF.

A word on this clone: The read terminates 3 residues before the CDR3 end, so the remaining end is supplied by the germline J gene. V usage is TRBV19 and J usage is TRBJ2-3; 10 bases line up with TRBD1. There are 13 residues in the CDR3. V shed 4 bases and J 7 bases; nucleotides not matched to a gene: 2. Germline CDR1 LNHDA, CDR2 SQIVND (reference sequence). CDR3: CASSTGQGNTQYF. Partial CDR3 DNA: TGTGCCAGTAGTACGGGACAGGGGAATACG. The complete variable domain, with remaining parts taken from reference TRBV19 and TRBJ2-3, reads DGGITQSPKYLFRKEGQNVTLSCEQNLNHDAMYWYRQDPGQGLRLIYYSQIVNDFQKGDIAEGYSVSREKKESFPLTVTSAQKNPTAFYLCASSTGQGNTQYFGPGTRLTVL.

Turning to this clone: From the germline J gene comes the end of the CDR3, since the read stops 3 residues before it. The chain is built from TRBV10-3 and TRBJ2-1; TRBD2 aligns across 10 bases. The germline gives CDR1 ENHRY, CDR2 SYGVKD. Trimming cost V 5 bases and J 3 bases; bases outside gene matches: 1. The CDR3 is 14 residues long. The CDR3: CAISLAGDYNEQFF. The CDR3 DNA, read in part, is TGTGCCATCAGTCTAGCGGGAGACTACAATGAG.

With respect to this clone: The read gets to within 3 residues of the CDR3 end, and the germline J gene fills in the rest. The chain recombines TRBV12-5 with TRBJ2-3, with TRBD2 identical over 10 bases. Germline values: CDR1 LGHNT, CDR2 FRNRAP. The length of the CDR3 is 16 residues. Losses at the gene ends were 6 bases for V and 3 bases for J; bases not matched to a gene: 9. The CDR3 is CASGPGPGLATDTQYF. Partial CDR3 DNA: TGTGCTAGTGGCCCCGGCCCGGGACTAGCGACAGATACG.

Regarding this clone: Read coverage stops 3 residues before the CDR3 terminus; the germline J gene supplies the remainder. The genes are TRBV7-3 and TRBJ1-2; 7 bases fit TRBD1. With 6 bases clipped from V and 4 bases from J, the junction kept 5 bases outside the gene matches. This CDR3 spans 13 amino acids. The V gene's germline CDR1 is SGHTA and CDR2 FQGTGA. The CDR3 spells CASRYRGVYGYTF. The part of the CDR3 DNA that was read is TGTGCCAGCAGGTACAGGGGAGTCTATGGC.

The CDR3 protein is CASSADWTRTNEQFF. Partial CDR3 DNA: TGCGCCAGCAGCGCAGATTGGACTAGAACAAATGAG. The chain joins TRBV5-1 to TRBJ2-1; 7 bases line up with TRBD2. The read stops 3 residues short of the end of the CDR3; the missing end is completed from the germline J gene. There are 15 residues in the CDR3. V shed 4 bases, J shed 7 bases, and the junction held 11 bases outside the gene matches. Germline V gene lookup returns CDR1 SGHRS and CDR2 YFSETQ. Complete variable domain (other parts from reference TRBV5-1 and TRBJ2-1): KAGVTQTPRYLIKTRGQQVTLSCSPISGHRSVSWYQQTPGQGLQFLFEYFSETQRNKGNFPGRFSGRQFSNSRSEMNVSTLELGDSALYLCASSADWTRTNEQFFGPGTRLTVL.

Concerning this clone itself: The read terminates 3 residues ahead of where the CDR3 ends, so the germline J gene completes it. This chain uses TRBV7-8 with TRBJ2-7, with TRBD1 matching 9 bases. This CDR3 has 14 residues. CDR1 SGHVS and CDR2 FQNEAQ come from the germline V gene. Trimming at V came to 5 bases and at J to 4 bases, leaving 6 bases not matched to a gene. The covered CDR3 bases are TGTGCCAGCAGCCCCTCGGGACAGGGTTACGAG. Translation: CASSPSGQGYE. The entire CDR3 reads CASSPSGQGYEQYF.

CDR3 amino acids: CSARDTGSSYEQYF. The CDR3 bases that were read are TGCAGTGCTAGAGATACAGGGTCCTCCTACGAG. The gene calls are TRBV20-1 and TRBJ2-7, with a tentative D call TRBD1 (6 bases). Sequencing ends 3 residues short of the CDR3 end; the germline J gene provides the rest. This CDR3 has 14 residues. Trimming stripped 0 bases from V and 0 bases from J, with 9 bases between. Per germline, CDR1 DFQATT and CDR2 SNEGSKA (reference sequence).

Notes on this clone: At one boundary the junction diverges from the germline segment, which might be a read error. The read terminates 3 residues ahead of where the CDR3 ends, so the germline J gene completes it. V usage is TRBV10-1 and J usage is TRBJ2-1, with D unresolved. This CDR3 spans 13 amino acids. Per germline, CDR1 WNHNN and CDR2 SYGVQD (reference sequence). The DNA read from the CDR3 is TGCGCCAGCAGTGATAACTCCGACAATGAG. This gives the protein CASSDNSDNE. In full, the CDR3 reads CASSDNSDNEQFF.

To note about this clone: The DNA ends 3 residues before the CDR3 does, and the rest of the CDR3 is filled in from the germline J gene. This chain links TRBV2 with TRBJ2-7; 7 bases map to TRBD1. Germline V gene data show CDR1 as SNHLY and CDR2 as FYNNEI. CDR3 size: 16 residues. Trimming removed 6 bases from V and 5 bases from J; junction bases left unmatched: 16. CDR3 bases read: TGTGCCAGCAGGAAAGGATTGAACAGGGGTCTCGACGAG. Translating it yields CASRKGLNRGLDE. The complete CDR3 reads CASRKGLNRGLDEQYF. Supplemented by reference TRBV2 and TRBJ2-7, the full variable domain reads EPEVTQTPSHQVTQMGQEVILRCVPISNHLYFYWYRQILGQKVEFLVSFYNNEISEKSEIFDDQFSVERPDGSNFTLKIRSTKLEDSAMYFCASRKGLNRGLDEQYFGPGTRLTVT.

About this clone itself: The CDR3 extends 3 residues past the end of the read, so its final part is completed from the germline J gene. The V call is TRBV30, the J call TRBJ1-2; the match to TRBD1 covers 10 bases. Germline loops: CDR1 GTSNPN, CDR2 SVGIG (reference sequence). The CDR3 spans 13 residues. Germline trimming cut 4 bases from V and 7 bases from J; bases unmatched to any gene: 6. The CDR3 DNA, read in part, is TGTGCCTGGACCGGACAGGGGGGACGTGGC. Translating gives CAWTGQGGRG. The whole CDR3 is CAWTGQGGRGYTF.

Regarding this clone: Read sequence stops 3 residues before the CDR3 end, and the germline J gene provides the missing end. J is TRBJ1-2 and V is TRBV18; D is uncertain. CDR1 is KGHSH, CDR2 LQKENI, per germline. Trimming left V 1 base short and J 6 bases short, with 15 bases between. This CDR3 has 15 residues. The CDR3 loop reads CASSPLFIASHGYTF. The DNA read from the CDR3 is TGTGCCAGCTCACCACTCTTTATAGCTTCACATGGC.